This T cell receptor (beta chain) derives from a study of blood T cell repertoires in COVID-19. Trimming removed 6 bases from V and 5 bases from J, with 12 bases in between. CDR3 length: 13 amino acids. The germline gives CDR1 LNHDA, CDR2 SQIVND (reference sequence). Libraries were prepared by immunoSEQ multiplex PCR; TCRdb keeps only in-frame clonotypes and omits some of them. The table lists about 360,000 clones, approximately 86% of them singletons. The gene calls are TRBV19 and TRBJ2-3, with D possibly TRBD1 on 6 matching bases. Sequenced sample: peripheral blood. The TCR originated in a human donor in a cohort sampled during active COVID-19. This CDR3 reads CASRRGQGDTQYF. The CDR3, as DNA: TGTGCCAGTAGGAGGGGACAAGGAGATACGCAGTATTTT.